These 17 T cell receptor beta chains came from one sample sequenced in a study of T-cell reconstitution after alpha-beta-depleted transplantation in children. Using unique molecular identifiers, the investigators prepared the TCRbeta library. TCRdb used MiXCR to reprocess the PCR reads, holding one entry per CDR3 protein. This table holds about 400,000 distinct CDR3 sequences, about an eighth found once. The sequenced sample was PBMCs, obtained from the stem cell graft. All receptors come from a human donor who donated a stem cell graft to a child with Fanconi anemia.

This clonotype was counted many times. This chain joins TRBV11-2 and TRBJ2-1, with D maybe TRBD2 (6 bases). CDR1 and CDR2 (germline): SGHAT, FQNNGV. This CDR3 contains 14 residues. Trimming pared 1 base from V and 6 bases from J, leaving 10 bases between. The CDR3 DNA reads TGTGCCAGCAGCTTAGGGGGGGTTGGCAATGAGCAGTTCTTC. Protein sequence: CASSLGGVGNEQFF. Drawing the rest from reference TRBV11-2 and TRBJ2-1, the complete variable domain is EAGVAQSPRYKIIEKRQSVAFWCNPISGHATLYWYQQILGQGPKLLIQFQNNGVVDDSQLPKDRFSAERLKGVDSTLKIQPAKLEDSAVYLCASSLGGVGNEQFFGPGTRLTVL.

This clonotype was detected only a few times. The rearrangement links TRBV11-2 to TRBJ1-3, with D unclear. The CDR3 covers 15 residues. V dropped 2 bases and J dropped 2 bases, with 10 bases sitting between them. Germline CDR1 reads SGHAT; CDR2 reads FQNNGV. As DNA, the CDR3 is TGTGCCAGCAGCTTACCCCCGCCGGCTGGAAACACCATATATTTT. Protein sequence: CASSLPPPAGNTIYF.

On this clonotype: This could be a read error, since a much larger clone is one nucleotide away. The conserved phenylalanine or tryptophan normally closing the CDR3 is absent here, so this likely arose from a read error. The V gene is TRBV12-3 or TRBV12-4, the J gene TRBJ2-7, with 8 bases matching TRBD1. The CDR3 loop spans 13 amino acids. V lost 5 bases and J lost 2; bases outside the gene matches: 2. The CDR3 sequence is CASSRQGTYEQYS. In DNA form, the CDR3 reads TGTGCCAGCAGTCGACAGGGGACCTACGAGCAGTACTCC.

This clonotype was detected only a few times. V usage is TRBV12-3 or TRBV12-4 and J usage is TRBJ1-1, with TRBD1 as a possible D gene (5 bases). This CDR3 is built from 14 residues. Trimming left V 4 bases short and J 0 bases short, with 9 bases between. The CDR3 bases are TGTGCCAGCAGTTGGGGCAGGGTGAACACTGAAGCTTTCTTT. Its protein is CASSWGRVNTEAFF.

This clonotype was counted a few times. This sequence joins TRBV12-3 or TRBV12-4 and TRBJ2-1; TRBD2 matches 8 bases. The CDR3 runs to 14 residues. Germline trimming cut 6 bases from V and 5 bases from J; bases unmatched to any gene: 6. The CDR3 coding sequence is TGTGCCAGCAGCATCCCGGGACTAGACAATGAGCAGTTCTTC. Protein: CASSIPGLDNEQFF.

This clonotype was seen a few times. The V gene is TRBV7-9, the J gene TRBJ1-4; D is undetermined. The CDR3 runs to 16 residues. Germline values: CDR1 SEHNR, CDR2 FQNEAQ (reference sequence). V lost 5 bases to trimming and J lost 3 bases, with 16 bases between them. The CDR3 DNA is TGTGCCAGCAGCGAGTGGGCGAGTGGGGCTAATGAAAAACTGTTTTTT. It codes for CASSEWASGANEKLFF.

The chain recombines TRBV20-1 with TRBJ1-6, with 10 bases aligning to TRBD1. The CDR3 loop spans 15 amino acids. Germline CDR1 is DFQATT and CDR2 is SNEGSKA (reference sequence). The ends lost 5 bases at V and 7 bases at J; junction bases unmatched: 8. CDR3 bases: TGCAGTGCTGAGCCTCCGGGACAGGGGAATTCACCCCTCCACTTT. Residues: CSAEPPGQGNSPLHF.

V gene TRBV12-3 or TRBV12-4 combines with J gene TRBJ1-5; 7 positions agree with TRBD1. V lost 5 bases and J lost 4; bases outside the gene matches: 8. This CDR3 region has 15 residues. The CDR3 coding sequence is TGTGCCAGCAGTCATACCGGGACAGAGAATCAGCCCCAGCATTTT. Its translation: CASSHTGTENQPQHF.

This clonotype has just a few counts. The chain carries TRBV14 and TRBJ1-1, with a tentative D call TRBD1 (6 bases). The CDR3 is made up of 16 amino acids. Germline CDR1 is SGHDN and CDR2 is FVKESK. The V gene lost 1 base and the J gene lost 1 base, with 13 bases spanning the gap. The CDR3 loop is CASSQVPDSPNTEAFF. For the CDR3, the DNA is TGTGCCAGCAGCCAAGTGCCGGACAGCCCGAACACTGAAGCTTTCTTT.

The V and J genes are TRBV29-1 and TRBJ1-1; D is possibly TRBD1 (6 bases). CDR1 SQVTM and CDR2 ANQGSEA come from the germline V gene. This CDR3 has 14 residues. The V and J ends lost 5 bases and 3 bases respectively, with 16 bases between them. CDR3 protein: CSVKKGGRDTEAFF. DNA for the CDR3: TGCAGCGTTAAAAAAGGGGGTAGGGACACTGAAGCTTTCTTT.

This clonotype occurred many times. The chain couples TRBV27 to TRBJ1-2, with no clear D. The CDR3 is 15 residues long. Germline values: CDR1 MNHEY, CDR2 SMNVEV (reference sequence). Trimming stripped 0 bases from V and 0 bases from J, with 8 bases between. CDR3 residues: CASSLSGLANYGYTF. The CDR3 region has the DNA TGTGCCAGCAGTTTATCAGGGTTGGCTAACTATGGCTACACCTTC.

The table lists this clonotype with many counts. The V and J genes are TRBV24-1 and TRBJ2-5; D tentatively fits TRBD1 or TRBD2 (6 bases each). V lost 6 bases and J 3 bases, leaving 16 bases between the germline ends. CDR1 is KGHDR, CDR2 SFDVKD, per germline. The length of the CDR3 is 15 residues. CDR3 DNA sequence: TGTGCCACCAGTAAGGGGGGCGTATCGGAAGAGACCCAGTACTTC. Translation gives CATSKGGVSEETQYF.

This clonotype was observed many times. This sequence joins TRBV11-2 and TRBJ2-5; D remains ambiguous. The CDR3 has 13 amino acids. The V and J ends lost 3 bases and 0 bases respectively, with 5 bases between them. In germline, CDR1 is SGHAT, CDR2 FQNNGV. The DNA for the CDR3 is TGTGCCAGCAGCTTCGGCAACCAAGAGACCCAGTACTTC. It yields the protein CASSFGNQETQYF. The variable domain in full, completed from reference TRBV11-2 and TRBJ2-5, reads EAGVAQSPRYKIIEKRQSVAFWCNPISGHATLYWYQQILGQGPKLLIQFQNNGVVDDSQLPKDRFSAERLKGVDSTLKIQPAKLEDSAVYLCASSFGNQETQYFGPGTRLLVL.

J is TRBJ2-1 and V is TRBV9; 8 nucleotides align to TRBD1. The V segment lost 3 bases and the J segment 10 bases; nucleotides outside the gene matches: 9. Per germline, CDR1 SGDLS and CDR2 YYNGEE. The CDR3 loop spans 14 amino acids. The CDR3 loop is CASSATSRDREQFF. In DNA form, the CDR3 reads TGTGCCAGCAGCGCCACATCCCGGGACAGGGAGCAGTTCTTC.

This clonotype was observed a few times. The genes are TRBV12-3 or TRBV12-4 and TRBJ2-5; perhaps TRBD1 as D (7 bases). CDR3 length equals 13 residues. The germline V and J ends were trimmed by 6 bases and 3 bases, with 11 bases remaining between them. The CDR3 loop reads CASREGAKETQYF. The CDR3 DNA is TGTGCCAGCAGGGAGGGGGCGAAAGAGACCCAGTACTTC.

The genes are TRBV5-4 and TRBJ1-2, with D hard to call. Trimming stripped 2 bases from V and 0 bases from J, with 5 bases between. The CDR3 totals 13 residues. Germline values: CDR1 SGHNT, CDR2 YYREEE (reference sequence). The CDR3 is CASSFTANYGYTF. CDR3 sequence (DNA): TGTGCCAGCAGCTTTACAGCTAACTATGGCTACACCTTC.

This clonotype was observed a handful of times. The genes are TRBV11-1 and TRBJ2-7, with TRBD1 identical over 8 bases. The CDR3 spans 14 residues. V lost 5 bases and J lost 0; bases outside the gene matches: 3. From germline, CDR1 is SGHAT and CDR2 FQDESV (reference sequence). This CDR3 is CASSDRGGSYEQYF. CDR3 bases: TGTGCCAGCAGCGACAGGGGCGGCTCCTACGAGCAGTACTTC.